The text below deals with one T cell receptor beta chain. Its antigen is still unknown. It has no much larger one-base neighbor in the sample; base qualities were not kept. The record originates from a study of blood T cell repertoires in COVID-19 (dated by TCRdb to 2020 to 2021). A note on the overall study: The collaborator samples originated in the United States, Italy and Spain and spanned the acute and convalescent phases of COVID-19. The prospective study material was composed of cDNA or gDNA derived from T cells, B-cell-depleted T cells, or PBMCs. The dataset comprised deeply sampled blood TCRbeta repertoires from subjects exposed to, actively infected with, or recovered from COVID-19. The repertoires were made available in a free public database intended to serve as a resource for research on the immune response to SARS-CoV-2. Samples were obtained from the ongoing ImmuneRACE study (first 160 participants) and from 1,200 or so subjects provided by 6 global collaborators. The sample metadata nearly always contained a de-identified subject ID, COVID-19 status, age in years and sex. Where available, HLA class I and class II types were obtained from metadata supplied by the sample provider rather than from assay-based typing. The study at large found these results: Clinical and demographic metadata were provided uncurated, with the amount varying by source and participant.

TCRbeta CDR3 regions were amplified from genomic DNA by means of the immunoSEQ Assay, a bias-controlled multiplex PCR. On the authors' methods: Nucleated cell counts per sample were estimated from amplification of reference gene primers within the assay. Sequence reads were collapsed and filtered to measure the absolute abundance of every unique TCRbeta CDR3 rearrangement. For each sample, productive Simpson clonality was calculated as the square root of Simpson's diversity index over productive rearrangements. Imported from immuneACCESS, the table was reduced by TCRdb to in-frame sequences with V and J called. These copies leave out some clones; in studies compared against another copy, an unresolved V gene accounts for under half, and the cause of the remainder is not known. V and J calls and clone size are those listed in that table; D and trimming were worked out from the DNA. For this sample there are around 29,000 clones; 85% to 90% appear just once. In total, the top ten clones hold roughly 13% of the sample.

The CDR3 starts with the cysteine, ends with the phenylalanine, and has 17 residues. Of all the DNA, just the CDR3 is kept, 51 bases in frame from base 1. Sequences LGHNA (CDR1) and YNFKEQ (CDR2) are obtained from the germline V gene. V is clipped by 0 bases and J by 3 bases, and the sequence between their germline boundaries is 14 bases long. Each collaborating institution followed its own protocols to collect whole blood in K2EDTA tubes. For TCRbeta analysis, collaborators shipped samples in one of three forms: frozen whole blood, isolated PBMCs, or DNA extracted from either of those sample types.

The specimen was peripheral blood. The sequence links TRBV4-2 to TRBJ2-2, and possibly TRBD2, on 6 matching bases. The receptor was derived from a man in his 70s with active COVID-19. The nucleotides read TGTGCCAGCAGCCAAGATCCAGCGGAGGGGTACACCGGGGAGCTGTTTTTT. This encodes CASSQDPAEGYTGELFF.